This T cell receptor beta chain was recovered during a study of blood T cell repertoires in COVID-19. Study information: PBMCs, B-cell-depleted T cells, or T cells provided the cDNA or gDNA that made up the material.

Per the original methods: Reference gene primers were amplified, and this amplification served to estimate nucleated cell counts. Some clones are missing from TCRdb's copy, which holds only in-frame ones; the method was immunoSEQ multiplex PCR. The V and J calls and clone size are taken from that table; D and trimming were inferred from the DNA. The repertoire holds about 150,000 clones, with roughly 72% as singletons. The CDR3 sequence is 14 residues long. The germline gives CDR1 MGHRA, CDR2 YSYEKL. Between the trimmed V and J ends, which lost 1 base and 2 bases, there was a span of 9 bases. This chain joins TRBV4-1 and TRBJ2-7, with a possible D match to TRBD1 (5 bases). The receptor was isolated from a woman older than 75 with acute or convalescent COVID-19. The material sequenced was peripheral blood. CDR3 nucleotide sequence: TGCGCCAGCAGCCAAGTCACAGGAACCTACGAGCAGTACTTC. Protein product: CASSQVTGTYEQYF.